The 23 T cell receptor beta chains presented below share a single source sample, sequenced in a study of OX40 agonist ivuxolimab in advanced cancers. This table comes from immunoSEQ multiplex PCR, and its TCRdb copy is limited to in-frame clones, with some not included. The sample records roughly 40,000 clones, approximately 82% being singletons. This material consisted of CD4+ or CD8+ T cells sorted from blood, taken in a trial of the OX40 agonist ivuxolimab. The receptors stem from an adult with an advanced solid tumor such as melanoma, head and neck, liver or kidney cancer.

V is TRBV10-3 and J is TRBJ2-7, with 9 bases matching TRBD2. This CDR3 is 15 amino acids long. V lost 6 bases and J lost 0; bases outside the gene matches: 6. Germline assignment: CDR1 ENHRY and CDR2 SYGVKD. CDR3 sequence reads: CAIRAGGGLSYEQYF. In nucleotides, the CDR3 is TGTGCCATCAGAGCGGGGGGAGGCCTCTCCTACGAGCAGTACTTC.

The DNA for the CDR3 is TGTGCCAGCAGCTTAGTCAGGGGGGCCTACAATGAGCAGTTCTTC. Translation gives CASSLVRGAYNEQFF. The rearrangement uses TRBV11-2 and TRBJ2-1, with D tentatively TRBD1 (7 bases). V dropped 1 base and J dropped 2 bases, with 9 bases sitting between them. Germline values: CDR1 SGHAT, CDR2 FQNNGV. CDR3 length: 15 residues.

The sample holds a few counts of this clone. The CDR3 nucleotides are TGTGCCAGCAGCCCTATAGCGGGGGTGCGCGAGCAGTACTTC. It yields the protein CASSPIAGVREQYF. The chain has TRBV28 and TRBJ2-7; the match to TRBD2 covers 9 bases. The CDR3 sequence is 14 residues long. Trimming at V came to 6 bases and at J to 6 bases, leaving 9 bases not matched to a gene. CDR1 and CDR2 (germline): MDHEN, SYDVKM.

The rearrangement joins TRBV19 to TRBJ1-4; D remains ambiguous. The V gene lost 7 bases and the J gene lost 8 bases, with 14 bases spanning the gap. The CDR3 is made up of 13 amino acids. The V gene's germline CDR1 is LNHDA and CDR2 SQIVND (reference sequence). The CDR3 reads CASTRGSKEKLFF. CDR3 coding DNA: TGTGCCAGTACCCGCGGATCGAAAGAAAAACTGTTTTTT.

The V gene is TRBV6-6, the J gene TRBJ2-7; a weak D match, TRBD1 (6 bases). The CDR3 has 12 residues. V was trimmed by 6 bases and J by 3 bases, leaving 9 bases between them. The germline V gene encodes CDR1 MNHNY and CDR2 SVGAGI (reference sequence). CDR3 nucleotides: TGTGCCAGCAGAAGGGACAACTACGAGCAGTACTTC. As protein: CASRRDNYEQYF.

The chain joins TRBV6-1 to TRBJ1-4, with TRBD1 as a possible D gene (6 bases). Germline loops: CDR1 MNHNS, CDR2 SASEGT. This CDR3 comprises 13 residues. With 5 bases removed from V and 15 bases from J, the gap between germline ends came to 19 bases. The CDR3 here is CASSNLSGQRVFF. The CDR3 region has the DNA TGTGCCAGCAGTAACCTCTCGGGACAAAGGGTGTTTTTT.

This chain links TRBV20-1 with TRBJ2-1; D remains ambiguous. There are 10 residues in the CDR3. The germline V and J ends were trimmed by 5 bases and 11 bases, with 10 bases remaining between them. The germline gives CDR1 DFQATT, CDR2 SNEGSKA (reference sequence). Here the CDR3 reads CSADGPKQFF. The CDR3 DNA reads TGCAGTGCTGACGGACCCAAGCAGTTCTTC.

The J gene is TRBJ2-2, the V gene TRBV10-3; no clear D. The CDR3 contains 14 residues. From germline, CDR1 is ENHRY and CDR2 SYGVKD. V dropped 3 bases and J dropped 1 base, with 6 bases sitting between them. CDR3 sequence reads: CAISDALNTGELFF. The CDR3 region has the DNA TGTGCCATCAGTGATGCCCTGAACACCGGGGAGCTGTTTTTT.

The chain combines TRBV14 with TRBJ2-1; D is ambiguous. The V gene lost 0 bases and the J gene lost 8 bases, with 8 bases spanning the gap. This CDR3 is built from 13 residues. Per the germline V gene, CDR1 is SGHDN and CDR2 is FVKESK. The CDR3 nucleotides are TGTGCCAGCAGCCAAGATCTACCCGATGAGCAGTTCTTC. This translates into CASSQDLPDEQFF.

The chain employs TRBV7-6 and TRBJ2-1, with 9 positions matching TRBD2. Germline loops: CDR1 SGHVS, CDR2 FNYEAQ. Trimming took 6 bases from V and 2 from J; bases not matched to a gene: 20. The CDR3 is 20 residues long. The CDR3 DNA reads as TGTGCCAGCAGACATTCACCGGGACTAGCCGACCTTACCACCTACAATGAGCAGTTCTTC. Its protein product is CASRHSPGLADLTTYNEQFF.

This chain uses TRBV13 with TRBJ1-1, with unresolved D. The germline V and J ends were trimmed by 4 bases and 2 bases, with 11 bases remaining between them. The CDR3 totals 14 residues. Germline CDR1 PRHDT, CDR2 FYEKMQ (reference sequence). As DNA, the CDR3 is TGTGCCAGCAGCTGGCCCCGTTCAAACACTGAAGCTTTCTTT. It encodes CASSWPRSNTEAFF.

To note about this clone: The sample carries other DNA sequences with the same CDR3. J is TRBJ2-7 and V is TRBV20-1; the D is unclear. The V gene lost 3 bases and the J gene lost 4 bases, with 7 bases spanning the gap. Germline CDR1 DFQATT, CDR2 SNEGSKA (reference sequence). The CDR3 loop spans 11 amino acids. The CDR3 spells CSARDGYEQYF. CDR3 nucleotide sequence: TGCAGTGCTAGGGACGGTTACGAGCAGTACTTC.

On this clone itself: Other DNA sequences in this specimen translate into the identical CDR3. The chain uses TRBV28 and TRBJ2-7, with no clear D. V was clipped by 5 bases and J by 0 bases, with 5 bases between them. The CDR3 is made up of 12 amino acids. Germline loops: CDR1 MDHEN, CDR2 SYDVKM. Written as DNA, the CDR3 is TGTGCCAGCAGTCTCCTCTCCTACGAGCAGTACTTC. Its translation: CASSLLSYEQYF.

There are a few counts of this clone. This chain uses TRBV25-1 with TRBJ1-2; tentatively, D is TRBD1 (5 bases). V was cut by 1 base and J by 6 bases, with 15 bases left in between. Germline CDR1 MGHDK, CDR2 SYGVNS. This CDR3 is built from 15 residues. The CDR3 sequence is CASSESHTVGDGYTF. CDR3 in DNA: TGTGCCAGCAGTGAATCCCACACGGTGGGGGATGGCTACACCTTC.

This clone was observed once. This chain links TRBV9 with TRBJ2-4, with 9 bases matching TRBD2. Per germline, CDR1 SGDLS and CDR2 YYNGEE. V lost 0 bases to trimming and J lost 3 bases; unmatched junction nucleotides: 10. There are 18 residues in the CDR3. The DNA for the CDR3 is TGTGCCAGCAGCGTAGGAAGGTCCGCTAGCGGGGTCAAAAACATTCAGTACTTC. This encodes CASSVGRSASGVKNIQYF.

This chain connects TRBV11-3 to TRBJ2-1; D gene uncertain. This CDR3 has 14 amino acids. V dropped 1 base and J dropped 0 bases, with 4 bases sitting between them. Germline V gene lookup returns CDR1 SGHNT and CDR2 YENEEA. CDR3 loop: CASSLGFSYNEQFF. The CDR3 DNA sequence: TGTGCCAGCAGCTTAGGCTTCTCCTACAATGAGCAGTTCTTC.

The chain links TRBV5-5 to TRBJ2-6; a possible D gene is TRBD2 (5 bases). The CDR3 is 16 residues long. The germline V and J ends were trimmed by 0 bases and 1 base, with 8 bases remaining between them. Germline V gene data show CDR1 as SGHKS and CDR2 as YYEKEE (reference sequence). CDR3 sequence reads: CASSLAGRSGANVLTF. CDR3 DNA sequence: TGTGCCAGCAGCTTGGCGGGGAGATCTGGGGCCAACGTCCTGACTTTC.

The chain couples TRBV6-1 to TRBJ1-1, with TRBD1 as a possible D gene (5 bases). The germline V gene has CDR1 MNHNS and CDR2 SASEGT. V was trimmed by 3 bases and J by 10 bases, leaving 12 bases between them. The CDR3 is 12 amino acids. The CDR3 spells CASSDRVGGAFF. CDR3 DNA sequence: TGTGCCAGCAGTGACAGGGTTGGGGGAGCTTTCTTT.

The CDR3 coding sequence is TGTGCCTGGAGCGCAAGGACCTCACTTCTCGATAAGTATAATTCACCCCTCCACTTT. This gives the protein CAWSARTSLLDKYNSPLHF. V gene TRBV30 combines with J gene TRBJ1-6, with D unclear. The CDR3 length is 19 residues. Germline V gene lookup returns CDR1 GTSNPN and CDR2 SVGIG (reference sequence). V dropped 3 bases and J dropped 4 bases, with 25 bases sitting between them.

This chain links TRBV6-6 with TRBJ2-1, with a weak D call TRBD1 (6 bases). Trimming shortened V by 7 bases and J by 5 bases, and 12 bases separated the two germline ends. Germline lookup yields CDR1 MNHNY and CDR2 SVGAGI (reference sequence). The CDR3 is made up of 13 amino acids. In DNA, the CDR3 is TGTGCCAGCATGAGGGGGATGGACAATGAGCAGTTCTTC. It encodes CASMRGMDNEQFF.

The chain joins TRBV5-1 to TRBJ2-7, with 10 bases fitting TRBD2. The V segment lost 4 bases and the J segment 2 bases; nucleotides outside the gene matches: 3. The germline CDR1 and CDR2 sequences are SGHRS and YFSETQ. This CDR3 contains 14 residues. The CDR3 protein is CASSISGGAYEQYF. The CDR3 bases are TGCGCCAGCAGCATAAGCGGGGGGGCCTACGAGCAGTACTTC.

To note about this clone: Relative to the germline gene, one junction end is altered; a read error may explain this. The CDR3 nucleotides are TGTGCTAGCAGCTCGCTTCTAACCTACGAGCAGTACTTC. It codes for CASSSLLTYEQYF. The chain recombines TRBV7-7 with TRBJ2-7; D is uncertain. The CDR3 sequence is 13 residues long. The germline V gene encodes CDR1 SSHAT and CDR2 FNYEAQ (reference sequence).

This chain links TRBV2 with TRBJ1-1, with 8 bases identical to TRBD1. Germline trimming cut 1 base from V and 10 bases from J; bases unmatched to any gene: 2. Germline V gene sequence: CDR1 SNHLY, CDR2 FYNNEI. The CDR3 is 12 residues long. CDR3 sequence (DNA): TGTGCCAGCAGTGAAGGGGGACAGGCAGCTTTCTTT. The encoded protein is CASSEGGQAAFF.